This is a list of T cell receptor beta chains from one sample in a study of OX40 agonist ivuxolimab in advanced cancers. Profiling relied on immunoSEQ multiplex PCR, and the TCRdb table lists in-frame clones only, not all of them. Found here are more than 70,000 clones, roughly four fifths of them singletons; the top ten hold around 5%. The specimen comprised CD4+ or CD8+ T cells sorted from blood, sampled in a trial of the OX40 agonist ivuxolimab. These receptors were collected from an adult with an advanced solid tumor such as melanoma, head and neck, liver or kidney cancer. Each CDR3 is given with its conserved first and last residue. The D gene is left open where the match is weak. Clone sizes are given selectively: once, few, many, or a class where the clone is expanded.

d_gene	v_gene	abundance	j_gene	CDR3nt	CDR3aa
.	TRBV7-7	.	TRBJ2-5	TGTGCCAGCAGCATGGGGTCGGGGCGGGGAGAGACCCAGTACTTC	CASSMGSGRGETQYF
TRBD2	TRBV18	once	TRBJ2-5	TGTGCCAGCTCAGCCGGGACTAGAGAAGAGACCCAGTACTTC	CASSAGTREETQYF
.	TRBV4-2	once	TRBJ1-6	TGTGCCAGCAGCCAAGATGCGTCCTCGTGGGGGGAAAATTCACCCCTCCACTTT	CASSQDASSWGENSPLHF
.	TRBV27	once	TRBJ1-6	TGTGCCAGCAGTTTATCGGCCCTCTTTGTGCCCCTCCACTTT	CASSLSALFVPLHF
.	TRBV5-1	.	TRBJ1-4	TGCGCCAGCAGCTTGGGGGATCCATATGAAAAACTGTTTTTT	CASSLGDPYEKLFF
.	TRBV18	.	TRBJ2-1	TGTGCCAGCTCACCCGCCTTACAGGGTAATGAGCAGTTCTTC	CASSPALQGNEQFF
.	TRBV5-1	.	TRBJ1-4	TGCGCCAGCAGCCAGGGCTTGGCAACTAATGAAAAACTGTTTTTT	CASSQGLATNEKLFF
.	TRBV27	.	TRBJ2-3	TGTGCCAGCAGTTTACAGACAGTCCCAAGGCCAGATACGCAGTATTTT	CASSLQTVPRPDTQYF
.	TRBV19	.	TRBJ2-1	TGTGCCAGTAGGCCTCGCGGGGCCCCTGTTGATGAGCAGTTCTTC	CASRPRGAPVDEQFF
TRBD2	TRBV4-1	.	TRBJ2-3	TGCGCCAGCAGCCAAGCCCCGGGACTAGCTGCCGATACGCAGTATTTT	CASSQAPGLAADTQYF
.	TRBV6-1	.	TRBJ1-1	TGTGCCAGCTCTTTACCCTGGGGCCCTGAAGCTTTCTTT	CASSLPWGPEAFF
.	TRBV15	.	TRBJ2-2	TGTGCCACCAGCAGAGATCGGGCTTTAACCGGGGAGCTGTTTTTT	CATSRDRALTGELFF
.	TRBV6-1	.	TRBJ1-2	TGTGCCAGCAGTGAAACGGTGTCAGGGGTGAGCTATGGCTACACCTTC	CASSETVSGVSYGYTF
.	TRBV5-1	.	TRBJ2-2	TGCGCCAGCAGCTCCAGCCTTGGTTCCGGGGAGCTGTTTTTT	CASSSSLGSGELFF
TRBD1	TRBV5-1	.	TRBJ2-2	TGCGCCAGCACACCACAGACAGGGGGCCCTCCCGGGGAGCTGTTTTTT	CASTPQTGGPPGELFF
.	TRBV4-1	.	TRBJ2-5	TGCGCCAGCAGCCCCCCGGGGAGGGGGGTTGAAGAGACCCAGTACTTC	CASSPPGRGVEETQYF
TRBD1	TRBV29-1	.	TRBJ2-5	TGCAGCGTCGACGCCCAGGGGGCCGGAGAGACCCAGTACTTC	CSVDAQGAGETQYF
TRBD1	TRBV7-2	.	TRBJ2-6	TGTGCCAGCAGCTTACAACCCGGGACAGCCTCTGGGGCCAACGTCCTGACTTTC	CASSLQPGTASGANVLTF
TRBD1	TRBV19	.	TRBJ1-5	TGTGCCAGTAGCCCTTTTCAGGGGGATCAGCCCCAGCATTTT	CASSPFQGDQPQHF
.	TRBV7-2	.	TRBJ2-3	TGTGCCAGCAGCTTAGGGGGACTCAACACAGATACGCAGTATTTT	CASSLGGLNTDTQYF
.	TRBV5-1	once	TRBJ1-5	TGCGCCAGCAGCTTGGAAGCAGGAGATCAGCCCCAGCATTTT	CASSLEAGDQPQHF
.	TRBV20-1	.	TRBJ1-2	TGCAGTGTTAGCCCATACGATGGCTACACCTTC	CSVSPYDGYTF
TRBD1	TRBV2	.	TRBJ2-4	TGTGCCAGCAGTGTGCAGGGGGCTGTAGCCAAAAACATTCAGTACTTC	CASSVQGAVAKNIQYF
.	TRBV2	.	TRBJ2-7	TGTGCCAGCGCTAGCGATTATGAGCAGTACTTC	CASASDYEQYF
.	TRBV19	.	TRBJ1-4	TGTGCCAGTAGTCTCGTTACCGATGAAAAACTGTTTTTT	CASSLVTDEKLFF
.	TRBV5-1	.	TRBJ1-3	TGCGCCAGCAGCTTGACCTACTCTGGAAACACCATATATTTT	CASSLTYSGNTIYF
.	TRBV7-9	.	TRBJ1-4	TGTGCCAGCAGCTTTGGGGACCCCGGTGGTGAAAAACTGTTTTTT	CASSFGDPGGEKLFF
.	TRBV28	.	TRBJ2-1	TGTGCCAGCAGCCAGGACCGAACGAGCTCCTACAATGAGCAGTTCTTC	CASSQDRTSSYNEQFF
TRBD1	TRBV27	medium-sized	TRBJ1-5	TGTGCCAGCCGACCGGGACAGGGACCCAATCAGCCCCAGCATTTT	CASRPGQGPNQPQHF
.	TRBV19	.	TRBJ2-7	TGTGCCAGTAGTATAATCTACAGGGTAGGACACGAGCAGTACTTC	CASSIIYRVGHEQYF
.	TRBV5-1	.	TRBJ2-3	TGCGCCAGCAGCTTATGGGACGGTCGACATGATACGCAGTATTTT	CASSLWDGRHDTQYF
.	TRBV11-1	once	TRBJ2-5	TGTGCCAGCAGCTTTGACTCGGGAGAGACCCAGTACTTC	CASSFDSGETQYF
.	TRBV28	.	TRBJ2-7	TGTGCCAGCAGTTTAGGCAGGGTCCACGAGCAGTACTTC	CASSLGRVHEQYF
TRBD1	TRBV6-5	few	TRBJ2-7	TGTGCCAGCACCTCGACAGGGGAGAGGCAGTACTTC	CASTSTGERQYF
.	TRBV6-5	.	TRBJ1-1	TGTGCCAGCAGGTCCTCCGGACAGTGGAACACTGAAGCTTTCTTT	CASRSSGQWNTEAFF
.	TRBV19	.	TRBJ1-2	TGTGCCAGTAGGGTTGGCACCAAGGATGGCTACACCTTC	CASRVGTKDGYTF
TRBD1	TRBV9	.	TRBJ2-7	TGTGCCAGCAGCGCCGCCGGGACAGATACCTACGAGCAGTACTTC	CASSAAGTDTYEQYF
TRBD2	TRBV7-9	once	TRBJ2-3	TGTGCCAGCAGCACAGCAGGGACTAGCTCTACGCAGTATTTT	CASSTAGTSSTQYF
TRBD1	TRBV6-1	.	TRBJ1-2	TGTGCCAGCAGTGAAGGTCAGGGGGAGGTCTATGGCTACACCTTC	CASSEGQGEVYGYTF
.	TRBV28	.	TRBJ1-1	TGTGCCACCAAGCAAAGGAACACTGAAGCTTTCTTT	CATKQRNTEAFF
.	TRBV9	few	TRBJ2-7	TGTGCCAGCAGCGTAGCTGGGACAAACTACGAGCAGTACTTC	CASSVAGTNYEQYF
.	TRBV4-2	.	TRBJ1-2	TGTGCCAGCAGCCAAGATCGGCAATATGGCTACACCTTC	CASSQDRQYGYTF
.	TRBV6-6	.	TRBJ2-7	TGTGCCAGCAGTTACTCTCGGGACTTCGGGCAGTACTTC	CASSYSRDFGQYF
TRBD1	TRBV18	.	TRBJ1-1	TGTGCCAGCTCACACAACAGGGGGCAGGGCACTGAAGCTTTCTTT	CASSHNRGQGTEAFF
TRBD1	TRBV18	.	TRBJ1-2	TGTGCCAGCTCACCGGACAGGGCCCAGAAAAGCTACACCTTC	CASSPDRAQKSYTF
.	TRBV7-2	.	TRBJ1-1	TGTGCCAGCAGCTGGACGGGGAACACTGAAGCTTTCTTT	CASSWTGNTEAFF
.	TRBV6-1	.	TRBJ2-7	TGTGCCAGCAGTGAAGACCGAGGGGGGGAGCAGTACTTC	CASSEDRGGEQYF
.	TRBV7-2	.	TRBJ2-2	TGTGCCAGCAGCTCACGACATATCGCGAACACCGGGGAGCTGTTTTTT	CASSSRHIANTGELFF
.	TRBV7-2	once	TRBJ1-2	TGTGCCAGCCCCCTTGGTAGGCAACTTCGACCCGATAGTTTATATGGCTACACCTTC	CASPLGRQLRPDSLYGYTF
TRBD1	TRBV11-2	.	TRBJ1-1	TGTGCCAGCAGCTGGGGACAGGGAAACACTGAAGCTTTCTTT	CASSWGQGNTEAFF
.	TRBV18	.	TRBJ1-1	TGTGCCAGCTCACCTGAGCAGGGAGGGACAACTGAAGCTTTCTTT	CASSPEQGGTTEAFF
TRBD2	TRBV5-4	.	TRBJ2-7	TGTGCCAGCAGCCGAAATAGCGGGGGGCACTGGTACGAGCAGTACTTC	CASSRNSGGHWYEQYF